The rows below give T cell receptor beta chains drawn from one sample of a study of cytomegalovirus exposure and HLA in healthy donors. This table comes from immunoSEQ multiplex PCR, and its TCRdb copy is limited to in-frame clones, with some not included. The profile shows about 76,000 clones, around 70% of them singletons. The sample consisted of PBMCs. Source of these receptors: a middle-aged woman in good health and CMV-seropositive. Each CDR3 is given with its conserved first and last residue. The D gene is left open where the match is weak. Expanded clones get a size class; other rows say once, few or many, or leave the size out.

length,D,J,size,V,DNA,CDR3
16,TRBD1,TRBJ2-7,-,TRBV6-1,TGTGCCAGCAGTGTCCGGGACAGCAAATTGTCCTACGAGCAGTACTTC,CASSVRDSKLSYEQYF
14,-,TRBJ2-7,few,TRBV9,TGTGCCAGCAGCGTAGGAGGGCTTTCCTACGAGCAGTACTTC,CASSVGGLSYEQYF
14,TRBD1,TRBJ1-3,-,TRBV6-1,TGTGCCAGCATACAGACAGGGTCTGGAAACACCATATATTTT,CASIQTGSGNTIYF
13,-,TRBJ1-5,-,TRBV7-6,TGTGCCAGCAGCTTGGACTACAATCAGCCCCAGCATTTT,CASSLDYNQPQHF
14,TRBD2,TRBJ2-1,once,TRBV30,TGTGCCTGGAGTGTGCGGCTAGCGGGGGGGAAGCGGTTCTTC,CAWSVRLAGGKRFF
15,TRBD1,TRBJ1-4,once,TRBV25-1,TGTGCCAGCAGTGAGACTTCGACAGGGGGTGAAAAACTGTTTTTT,CASSETSTGGEKLFF
13,-,TRBJ1-5,once,TRBV6-1,TGTGCCAGCAGTGTGAGTAGCAATCAGCCCCAGCATTTT,CASSVSSNQPQHF
14,TRBD1,TRBJ1-1,-,TRBV18,TGTGCCAGCTCACCTGGACAGGGCAGCGCTGAAGCTTTCTTT,CASSPGQGSAEAFF
14,TRBD2,TRBJ2-2,-,TRBV2,TGTGCCAGCAGTGACCTAGCGGGAGCCGGGGAGCTGTTTTTT,CASSDLAGAGELFF
16,-,TRBJ2-7,-,TRBV5-4,TGTGCCAGCAGCACCGGGACACCCTCGTTGGGCTACGAGCAGTACTTC,CASSTGTPSLGYEQYF
14,-,TRBJ1-2,-,TRBV9,TGTGCCAGCAGCGTAGACGCGGGGAACAGAGGCTACACCTTC,CASSVDAGNRGYTF
12,-,TRBJ2-7,few,TRBV5-6,TGTGCCAGCAGCTTAGGACAGCTCGAGCAGTACTTC,CASSLGQLEQYF
18,TRBD1,TRBJ2-7,-,TRBV7-3,TGTGCCAGCAGCTTAGAAACACAACCGGGACAGGGGCCCTACGAGCAGTACTTC,CASSLETQPGQGPYEQYF